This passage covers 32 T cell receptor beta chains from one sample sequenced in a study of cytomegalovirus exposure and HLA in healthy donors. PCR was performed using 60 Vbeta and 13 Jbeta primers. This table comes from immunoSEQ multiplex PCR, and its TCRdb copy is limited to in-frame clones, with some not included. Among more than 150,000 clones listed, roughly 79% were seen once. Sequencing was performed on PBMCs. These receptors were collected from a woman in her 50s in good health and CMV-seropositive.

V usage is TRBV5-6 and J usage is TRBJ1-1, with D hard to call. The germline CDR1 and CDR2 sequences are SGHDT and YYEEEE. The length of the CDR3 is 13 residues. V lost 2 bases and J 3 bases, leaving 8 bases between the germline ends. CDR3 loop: CASSFGFYTEAFF. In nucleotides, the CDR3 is TGTGCCAGCAGCTTCGGGTTTTACACTGAAGCTTTCTTT.

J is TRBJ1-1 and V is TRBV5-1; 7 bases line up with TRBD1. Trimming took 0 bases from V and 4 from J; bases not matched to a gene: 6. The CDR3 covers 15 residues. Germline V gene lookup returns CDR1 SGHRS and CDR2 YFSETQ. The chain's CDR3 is CASSLVIGGITEAFF. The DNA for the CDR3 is TGCGCCAGCAGCTTGGTTATAGGGGGCATCACTGAAGCTTTCTTT. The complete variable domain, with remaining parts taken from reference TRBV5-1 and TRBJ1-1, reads KAGVTQTPRYLIKTRGQQVTLSCSPISGHRSVSWYQQTPGQGLQFLFEYFSETQRNKGNFPGRFSGRQFSNSRSEMNVSTLELGDSALYLCASSLVIGGITEAFFGQGTRLTVV.

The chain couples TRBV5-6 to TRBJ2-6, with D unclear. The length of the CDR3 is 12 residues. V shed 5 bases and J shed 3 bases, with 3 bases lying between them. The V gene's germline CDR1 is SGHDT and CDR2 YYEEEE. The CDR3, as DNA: TGTGCCAGCAGACTTGGGGCCAACGTCCTGACTTTC. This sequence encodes CASRLGANVLTF.

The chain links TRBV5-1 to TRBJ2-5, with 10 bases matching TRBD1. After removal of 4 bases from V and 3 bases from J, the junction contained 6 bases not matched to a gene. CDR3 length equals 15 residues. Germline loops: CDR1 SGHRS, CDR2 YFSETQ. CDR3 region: CASSGDRGQEETQYF. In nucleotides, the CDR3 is TGCGCCAGCAGCGGGGACAGGGGCCAGGAAGAGACCCAGTACTTC.

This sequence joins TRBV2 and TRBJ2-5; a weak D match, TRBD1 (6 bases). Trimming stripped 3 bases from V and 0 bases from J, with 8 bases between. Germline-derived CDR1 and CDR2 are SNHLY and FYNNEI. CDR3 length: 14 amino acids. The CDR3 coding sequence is TGTGCCAGCAGTGAGAACAGGGACCAAGAGACCCAGTACTTC. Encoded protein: CASSENRDQETQYF.

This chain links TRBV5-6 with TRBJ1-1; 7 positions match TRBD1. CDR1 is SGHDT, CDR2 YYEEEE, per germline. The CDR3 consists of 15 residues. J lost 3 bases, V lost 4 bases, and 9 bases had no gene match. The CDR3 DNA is TGTGCCAGCAGCGAACAGGGGAGGTCGTACACTGAAGCTTTCTTT. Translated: CASSEQGRSYTEAFF.

CDR3 nucleotide sequence: TGTGCCAGCAGCGGGTGGGGGGAGGCGAACACTGAAGCTTTCTTT. This codes for CASSGWGEANTEAFF. The genes are TRBV7-8 and TRBJ1-1; perhaps TRBD1 as D (5 bases). CDR1 is SGHVS and CDR2 is FQNEAQ in the germline V gene. Trimming left V 5 bases short and J 1 base short, with 14 bases between. CDR3 size: 15 residues.

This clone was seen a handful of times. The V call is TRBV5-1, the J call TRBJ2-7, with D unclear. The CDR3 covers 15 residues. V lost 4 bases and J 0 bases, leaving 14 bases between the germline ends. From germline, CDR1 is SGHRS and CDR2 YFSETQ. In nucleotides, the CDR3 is TGCGCCAGCAGCCCAGGCTCCGATTTCTCCTACGAGCAGTACTTC. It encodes CASSPGSDFSYEQYF.

In DNA, the CDR3 is TGCAGCGTTGTCGGGACTAGCACAGATACGCAGTATTTT. This encodes CSVVGTSTDTQYF. This rearrangement joins TRBV29-1 to TRBJ2-3; tentative D call: TRBD2 (6 bases). The germline gives CDR1 SQVTM, CDR2 ANQGSEA. This CDR3 is 13 amino acids long. Between the trimmed V and J ends, which lost 4 bases and 0 bases, there was a span of 8 bases.

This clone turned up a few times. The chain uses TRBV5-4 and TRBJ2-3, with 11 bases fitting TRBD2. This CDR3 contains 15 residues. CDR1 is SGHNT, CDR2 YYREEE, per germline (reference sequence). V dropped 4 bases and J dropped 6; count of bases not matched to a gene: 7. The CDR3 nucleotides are TGTGCCAGCAGCCTTACTAGCGGGAGTTTCGATACGCAGTATTTT. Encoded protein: CASSLTSGSFDTQYF.

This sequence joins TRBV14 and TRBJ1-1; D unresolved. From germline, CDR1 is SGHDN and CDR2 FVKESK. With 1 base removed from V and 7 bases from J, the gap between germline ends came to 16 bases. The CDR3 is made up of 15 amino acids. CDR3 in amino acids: CASSQVAGFFGEAFF. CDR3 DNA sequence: TGTGCCAGCAGCCAAGTCGCGGGGTTTTTCGGTGAAGCTTTCTTT.

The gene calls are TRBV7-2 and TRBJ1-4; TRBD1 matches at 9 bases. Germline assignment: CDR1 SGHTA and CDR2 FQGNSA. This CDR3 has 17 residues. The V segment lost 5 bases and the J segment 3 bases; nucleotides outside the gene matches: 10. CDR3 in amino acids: CASSTRQGVLSNEKLFF. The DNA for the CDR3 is TGTGCCAGCAGCACCCGACAGGGGGTCTTATCTAATGAAAAACTGTTTTTT.

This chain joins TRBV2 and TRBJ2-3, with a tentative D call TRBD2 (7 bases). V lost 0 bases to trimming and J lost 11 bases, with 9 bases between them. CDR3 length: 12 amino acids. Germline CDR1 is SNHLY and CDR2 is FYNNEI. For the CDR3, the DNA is TGTGCCAGCAGTGAAGCGGGGGGGCGGCAGTATTTT. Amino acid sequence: CASSEAGGRQYF.

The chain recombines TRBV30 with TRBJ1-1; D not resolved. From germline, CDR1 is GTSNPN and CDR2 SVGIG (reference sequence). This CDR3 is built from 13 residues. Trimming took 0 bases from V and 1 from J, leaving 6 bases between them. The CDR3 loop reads CAWSVVQNTEAFF. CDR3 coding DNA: TGTGCCTGGAGTGTAGTACAGAACACTGAAGCTTTCTTT.

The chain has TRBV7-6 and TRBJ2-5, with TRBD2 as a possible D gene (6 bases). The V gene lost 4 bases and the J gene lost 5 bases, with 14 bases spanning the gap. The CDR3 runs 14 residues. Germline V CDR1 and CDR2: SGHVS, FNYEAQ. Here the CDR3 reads CASSSGTGEETQYF. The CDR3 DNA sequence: TGTGCCAGCAGCTCCGGGACGGGAGAGGAGACCCAGTACTTC.

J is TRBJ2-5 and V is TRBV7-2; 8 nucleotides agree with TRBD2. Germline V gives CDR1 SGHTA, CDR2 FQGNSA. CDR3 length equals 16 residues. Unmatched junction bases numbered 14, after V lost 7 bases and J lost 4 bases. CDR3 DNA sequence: TGTGCCAGCACCCTAGGGGGGAGGGCGGGGGGAGAGACCCAGTACTTC. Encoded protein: CASTLGGRAGGETQYF.

Here the CDR3 reads CASSAGQIINYGYTF. CDR3 coding DNA: TGTGCCAGCAGCGCGGGACAGATTATTAACTATGGCTACACCTTC. The chain joins TRBV5-4 to TRBJ1-2; 7 bases agree with TRBD1. After removal of 4 bases from V and 1 base from J, the junction contained 7 bases not matched to a gene. The length of the CDR3 is 15 residues. The germline V gene has CDR1 SGHNT and CDR2 YYREEE (reference sequence).

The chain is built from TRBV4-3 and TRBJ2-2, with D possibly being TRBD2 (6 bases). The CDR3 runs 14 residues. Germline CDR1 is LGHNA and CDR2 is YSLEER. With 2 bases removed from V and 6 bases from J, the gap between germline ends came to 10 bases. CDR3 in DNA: TGCGCCAGCAGCCAAACGGGGGTGGCCGGGGAGCTGTTTTTT. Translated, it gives CASSQTGVAGELFF.

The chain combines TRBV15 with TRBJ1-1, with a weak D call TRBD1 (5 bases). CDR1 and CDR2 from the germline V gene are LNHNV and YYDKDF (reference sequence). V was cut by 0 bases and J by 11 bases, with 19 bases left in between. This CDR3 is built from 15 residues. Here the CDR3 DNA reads TGTGCCACCAGCAGAGATAGTAGAGGACATTCCAATGCTTTCTTT. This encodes CATSRDSRGHSNAFF.

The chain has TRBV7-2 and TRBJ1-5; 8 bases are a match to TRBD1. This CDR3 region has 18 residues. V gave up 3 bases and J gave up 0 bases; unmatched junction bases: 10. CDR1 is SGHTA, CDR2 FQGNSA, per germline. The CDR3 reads CASSLPGQGLLSNQPQHF. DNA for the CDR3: TGTGCCAGCAGCTTGCCCGGACAGGGTCTCCTTAGCAATCAGCCCCAGCATTTT.

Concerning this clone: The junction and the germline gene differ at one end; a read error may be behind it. The CDR3 is CASSLGLAGTLAKNSQYF. As DNA, the CDR3 is TGTGCCAGCAGCTTAGGACTAGCGGGGACCCTAGCCAAAAACAGTCAGTACTTC. The J gene is TRBJ2-4, the V gene TRBV7-2; 11 bases map to TRBD2. The CDR3 covers 18 residues. Germline loops: CDR1 SGHTA, CDR2 FQGNSA.

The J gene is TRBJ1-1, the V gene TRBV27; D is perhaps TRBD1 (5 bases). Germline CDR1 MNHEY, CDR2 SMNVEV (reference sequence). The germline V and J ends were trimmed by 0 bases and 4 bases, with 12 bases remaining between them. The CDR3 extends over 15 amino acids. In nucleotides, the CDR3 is TGTGCCAGCAGTTTATCCCACGGGGGTAGCACTGAAGCTTTCTTT. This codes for CASSLSHGGSTEAFF.

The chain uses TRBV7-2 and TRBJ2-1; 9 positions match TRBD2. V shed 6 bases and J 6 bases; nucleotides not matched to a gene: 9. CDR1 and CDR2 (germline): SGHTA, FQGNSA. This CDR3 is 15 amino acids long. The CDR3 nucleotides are TGTGCCAGCAGAGCACACGGGACTAGCAGCAATGAGCAGTTCTTC. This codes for CASRAHGTSSNEQFF.

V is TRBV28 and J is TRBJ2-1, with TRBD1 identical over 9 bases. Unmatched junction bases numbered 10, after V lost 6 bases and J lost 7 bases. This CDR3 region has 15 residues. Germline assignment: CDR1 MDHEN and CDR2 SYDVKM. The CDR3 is CASRKPGQGRNEQFF. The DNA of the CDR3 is TGTGCCAGCAGGAAACCGGGACAGGGAAGAAATGAGCAGTTCTTC.

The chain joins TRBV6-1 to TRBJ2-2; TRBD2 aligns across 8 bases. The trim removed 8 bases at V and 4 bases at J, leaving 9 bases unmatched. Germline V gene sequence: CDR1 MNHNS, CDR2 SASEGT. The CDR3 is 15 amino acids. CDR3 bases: TGTGCCAGCCAGGGGAGCGGGGGACCCACCGGGGAGCTGTTTTTT. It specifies CASQGSGGPTGELFF.

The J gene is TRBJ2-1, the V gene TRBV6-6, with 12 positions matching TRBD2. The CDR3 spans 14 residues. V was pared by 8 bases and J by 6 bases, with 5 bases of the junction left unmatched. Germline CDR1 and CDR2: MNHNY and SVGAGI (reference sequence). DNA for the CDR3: TGTGCCAGCCGACTAGCGGGAGAAACCAATGAGCAGTTCTTC. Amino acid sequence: CASRLAGETNEQFF.

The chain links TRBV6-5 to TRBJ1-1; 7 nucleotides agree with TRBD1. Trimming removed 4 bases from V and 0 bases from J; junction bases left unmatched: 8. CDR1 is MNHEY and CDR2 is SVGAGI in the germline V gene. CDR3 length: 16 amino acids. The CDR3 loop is CASSSRTGLMNTEAFF. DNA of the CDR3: TGTGCCAGCAGTTCGAGGACAGGCCTCATGAACACTGAAGCTTTCTTT.

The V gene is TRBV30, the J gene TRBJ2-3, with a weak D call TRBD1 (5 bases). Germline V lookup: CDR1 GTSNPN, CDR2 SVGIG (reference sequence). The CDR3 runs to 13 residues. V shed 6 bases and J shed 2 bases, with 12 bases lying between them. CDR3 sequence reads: CACPRTTTDTQYF. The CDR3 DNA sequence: TGTGCCTGCCCTAGGACAACCACAGATACGCAGTATTTT. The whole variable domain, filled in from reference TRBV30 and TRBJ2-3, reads SQTIHQWPATLVQPVGSPLSLECTVEGTSNPNLYWYRQAAGRGLQLLFYSVGIGQISSEVPQNLSASRPQDRQFILSSKKLLLSDSGFYLCACPRTTTDTQYFGPGTRLTVL.

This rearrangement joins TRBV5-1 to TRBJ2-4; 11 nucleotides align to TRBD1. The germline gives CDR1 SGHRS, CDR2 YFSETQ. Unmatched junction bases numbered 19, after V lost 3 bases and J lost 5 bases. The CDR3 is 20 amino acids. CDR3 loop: CASSWTPGQGVYSRENIQYF. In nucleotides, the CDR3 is TGCGCCAGCAGCTGGACTCCGGGACAGGGGGTCTACTCGCGGGAAAACATTCAGTACTTC.

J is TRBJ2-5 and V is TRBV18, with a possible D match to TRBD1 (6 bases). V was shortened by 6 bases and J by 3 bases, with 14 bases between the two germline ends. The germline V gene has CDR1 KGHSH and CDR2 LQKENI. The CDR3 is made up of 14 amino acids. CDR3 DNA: TGTGCCAGCTCGACAAACAGGGCAAAAGAGACCCAGTACTTC. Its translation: CASSTNRAKETQYF.

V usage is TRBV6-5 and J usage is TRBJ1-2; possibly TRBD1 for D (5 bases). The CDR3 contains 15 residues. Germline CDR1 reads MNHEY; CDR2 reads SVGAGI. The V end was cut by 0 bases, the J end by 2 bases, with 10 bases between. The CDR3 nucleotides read TGTGCCAGCAGTTACTCTGGACACTTCAACTATGGCTACACCTTC. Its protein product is CASSYSGHFNYGYTF.

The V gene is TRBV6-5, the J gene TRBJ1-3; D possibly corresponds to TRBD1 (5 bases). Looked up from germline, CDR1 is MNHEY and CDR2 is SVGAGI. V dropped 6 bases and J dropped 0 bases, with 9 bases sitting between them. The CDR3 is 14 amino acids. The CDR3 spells CASSATDSGNTIYF. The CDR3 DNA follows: TGTGCCAGCAGCGCGACAGACTCTGGAAACACCATATATTTT.